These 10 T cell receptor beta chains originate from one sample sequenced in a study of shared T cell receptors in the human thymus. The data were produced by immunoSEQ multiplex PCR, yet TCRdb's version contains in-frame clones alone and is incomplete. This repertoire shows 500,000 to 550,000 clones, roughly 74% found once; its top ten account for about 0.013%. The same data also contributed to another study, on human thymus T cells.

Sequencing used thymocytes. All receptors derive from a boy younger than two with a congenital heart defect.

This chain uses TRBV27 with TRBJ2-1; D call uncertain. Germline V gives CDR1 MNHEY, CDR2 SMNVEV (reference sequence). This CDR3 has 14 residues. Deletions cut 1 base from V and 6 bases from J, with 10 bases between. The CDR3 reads CASSLFFGGNEQFF. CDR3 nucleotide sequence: TGTGCCAGCAGTTTATTCTTCGGCGGCAATGAGCAGTTCTTC.

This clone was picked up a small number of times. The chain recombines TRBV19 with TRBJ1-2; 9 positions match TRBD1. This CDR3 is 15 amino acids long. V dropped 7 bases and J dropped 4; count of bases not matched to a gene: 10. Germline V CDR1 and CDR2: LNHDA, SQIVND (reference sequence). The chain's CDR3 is CASKRDRAIRYGYTF. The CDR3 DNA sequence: TGTGCCAGTAAGCGGGACAGGGCAATCCGCTATGGCTACACCTTC.

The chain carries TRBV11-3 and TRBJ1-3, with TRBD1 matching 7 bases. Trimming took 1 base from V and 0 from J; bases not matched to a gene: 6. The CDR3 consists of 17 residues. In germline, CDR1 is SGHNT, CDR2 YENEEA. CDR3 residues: CASSLVPGQFSGNTIYF. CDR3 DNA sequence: TGTGCCAGCAGCTTAGTCCCGGGACAGTTCTCTGGAAACACCATATATTTT.

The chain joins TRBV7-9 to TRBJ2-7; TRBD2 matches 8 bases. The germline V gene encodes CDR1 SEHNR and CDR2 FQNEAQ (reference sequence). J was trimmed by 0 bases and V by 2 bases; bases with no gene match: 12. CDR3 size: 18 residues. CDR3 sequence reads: CASSLRQRGAGVSYEQYF. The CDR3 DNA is TGTGCCAGCAGCTTAAGGCAGCGGGGAGCGGGAGTCTCCTACGAGCAGTACTTC.

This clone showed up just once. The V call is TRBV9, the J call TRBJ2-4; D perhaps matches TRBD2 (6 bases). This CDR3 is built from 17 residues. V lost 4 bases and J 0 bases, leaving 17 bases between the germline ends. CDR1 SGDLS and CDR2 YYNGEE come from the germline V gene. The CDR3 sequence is CASSPRRDGGAKNIQYF. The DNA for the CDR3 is TGTGCCAGCAGCCCTAGGCGAGACGGGGGAGCCAAAAACATTCAGTACTTC.

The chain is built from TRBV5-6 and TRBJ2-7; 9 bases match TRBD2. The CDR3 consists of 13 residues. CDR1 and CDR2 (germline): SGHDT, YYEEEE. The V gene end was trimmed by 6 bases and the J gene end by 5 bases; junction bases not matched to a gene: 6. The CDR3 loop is CASTTGLANEQYF. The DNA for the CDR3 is TGTGCCAGCACCACCGGACTAGCGAACGAGCAGTACTTC.

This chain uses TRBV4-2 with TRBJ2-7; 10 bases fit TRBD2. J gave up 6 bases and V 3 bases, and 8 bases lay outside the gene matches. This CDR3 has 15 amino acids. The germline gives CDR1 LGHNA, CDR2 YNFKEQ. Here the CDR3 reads CASSHKREGLSEQYF. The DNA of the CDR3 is TGTGCCAGCAGCCATAAGCGGGAGGGCCTATCCGAGCAGTACTTC.

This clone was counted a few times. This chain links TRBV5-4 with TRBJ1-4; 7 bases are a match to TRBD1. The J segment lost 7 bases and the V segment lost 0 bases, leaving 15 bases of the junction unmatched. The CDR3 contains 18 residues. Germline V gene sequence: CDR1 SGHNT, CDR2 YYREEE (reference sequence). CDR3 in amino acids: CASSLGTPGEGAVEKLFF. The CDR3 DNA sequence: TGTGCCAGCAGCTTGGGGACCCCGGGAGAGGGGGCTGTTGAAAAACTGTTTTTT. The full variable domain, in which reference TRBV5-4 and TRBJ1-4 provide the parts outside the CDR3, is ETGVTQSPTHLIKTRGQQVTLRCSSQSGHNTVSWYQQALGQGPQFIFQYYREEENGRGNFPPRFSGLQFPNYSSELNVNALELDDSALYLCASSLGTPGEGAVEKLFFGSGTQLSVL.

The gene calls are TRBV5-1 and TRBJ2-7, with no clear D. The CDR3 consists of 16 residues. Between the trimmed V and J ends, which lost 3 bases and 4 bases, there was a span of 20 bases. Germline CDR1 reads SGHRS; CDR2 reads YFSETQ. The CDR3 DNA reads TGCGCCAGCAGCTCCTTAATCGGGTCCCGGATTTACGAGCAGTACTTC. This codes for CASSSLIGSRIYEQYF.

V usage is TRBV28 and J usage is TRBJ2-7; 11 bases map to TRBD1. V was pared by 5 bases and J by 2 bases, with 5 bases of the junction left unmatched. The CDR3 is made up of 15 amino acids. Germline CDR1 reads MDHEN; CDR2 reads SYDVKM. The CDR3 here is CASSKDRGHPYEQYF. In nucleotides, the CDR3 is TGTGCCAGCAGTAAGGACAGGGGGCACCCCTACGAGCAGTACTTC. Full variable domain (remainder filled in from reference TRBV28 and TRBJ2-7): DVKVTQSSRYLVKRTGEKVFLECVQDMDHENMFWYRQDPGLGLRLIYFSYDVKMKEKGDIPEGYSVSREKKERFSLILESASTNQTSMYLCASSKDRGHPYEQYFGPGTRLTVT.